Described below is a single TCR beta chain sequence and its context. The data derive from a study of CD8+ T cells in alopecia areata. The sample's treatment: oral pan-JAK inhibitor, 5-10 mg twice daily. The ends were cut back, 4 bases at V and 6 bases at J, with 11 bases in the middle. The CDR3 runs 12 residues. In germline, CDR1 is GTSNPN, CDR2 SVGIG (reference sequence). RNA extraction was followed by reverse transcription into cDNA, which acted as the sequencing template. The data were produced by immunoSEQ multiplex PCR, yet TCRdb's version contains in-frame clones alone and is incomplete. This table holds about 190,000 clones, approximately 60% found once.

The sequenced sample was CD4+ T cells sorted from blood, obtained at week 4, from a patient treated with tofacitinib. The chain links TRBV30 to TRBJ2-3; tentative D call: TRBD2 (5 bases). This TCR was sampled from a human donor with alopecia areata. The CDR3 reads CAWTSSSDTQYF. CDR3 coding DNA: TGTGCCTGGACTAGCTCCTCGGATACGCAGTATTTT. Filled out from reference TRBV30 and TRBJ2-3, the complete variable domain reads SQTIHQWPATLVQPVGSPLSLECTVEGTSNPNLYWYRQAAGRGLQLLFYSVGIGQISSEVPQNLSASRPQDRQFILSSKKLLLSDSGFYLCAWTSSSDTQYFGPGTRLTVL.